These 14 T cell receptor beta chains originate from one sample sequenced in a study of blood T cells in healthy people across ages. The use of a sample-barcoded 5' primer and a J-beta primer mix characterized a second PCR of roughly 6 to 11 cycles. TCRdb reprocessed the 5' RACE reads with MiXCR, giving one entry per CDR3 protein. The table includes some 1.7 million distinct CDR3 sequences, under 30% detected once. Sequenced material: blood. These receptors were obtained from a woman aged 25 to 45 in good health.

This clonotype was recorded a few times. The chain has TRBV2 and TRBJ2-3; possible D gene TRBD2, 6 bases. Looked up from germline, CDR1 is SNHLY and CDR2 is FYNNEI. V was cut by 4 bases and J by 0 bases, with 8 bases left in between. The CDR3 sequence is 14 residues long. In DNA, the CDR3 is TGTGCCAGCAGTGCACGGGGGAGCACAGATACGCAGTATTTT. This gives the protein CASSARGSTDTQYF.

A note on this clonotype: This could be a read error, since a much larger clone is one nucleotide away. The chain has TRBV7-2 and TRBJ2-7; no clear D. The end of the DNA fits TRBJ2-5 better, so the J call may be wrong. CDR1 SGHTA and CDR2 FQGNSA come from the germline V gene. The CDR3 consists of 16 residues. DNA of the CDR3: TGTGCCAGCAGCTTAACGCGGAGATTAGCCCCCGAGACCCAGTACTTC. Translation: CASSLTRRLAPETQYF.

The chain is built from TRBV20-1 and TRBJ1-1, with TRBD1 matching over 7 bases. V was clipped by 1 base and J by 5 bases; unmatched bases: 4. There are 13 residues in the CDR3. Germline lookup yields CDR1 DFQATT and CDR2 SNEGSKA (reference sequence). The CDR3 sequence is CSARGLQGTEAFF. In nucleotides, the CDR3 is TGCAGTGCTAGAGGCTTACAGGGGACTGAAGCTTTCTTT.

The chain recombines TRBV2 with TRBJ2-1; possibly TRBD1 for D (6 bases). This CDR3 spans 14 amino acids. Germline CDR1 is SNHLY and CDR2 is FYNNEI. The V end lost 1 base, the J end lost 14 bases, and 18 bases lay between the germline ends. CDR3 in DNA: TGTGCCAGCAGTGAAGGCCTAACAGGGTATGCGGAGTTCTTC. Amino acids: CASSEGLTGYAEFF.

CDR3 protein: CASSLWARANTGELFF. As DNA, the CDR3 is TGTGCCAGCAGTTTATGGGCCAGGGCGAACACCGGGGAGCTGTTTTTT. This chain links TRBV28 with TRBJ2-2; TRBD1 is a possible D gene (5 bases). Trimming removed 0 bases at V and 0 bases at J, with 8 bases between. Per germline, CDR1 MDHEN and CDR2 SYDVKM. The CDR3 spans 16 residues.

The J gene is TRBJ1-5, the V gene TRBV5-3; D not certain. TRBV5-3 is reported as an ORF; its role is uncertain. With 1 base removed from V and 6 bases from J, the gap between germline ends came to 2 bases. This CDR3 is built from 11 residues. As DNA, the CDR3 is TGTGCCAGAAGCTTGTTTCAGCCCCAGCATTTT. Protein: CARSLFQPQHF.

Ten or more counts support this clonotype. The J gene is TRBJ1-2, the V gene TRBV7-2, with TRBD1 matching 8 bases. CDR3 length equals 14 residues. The trim removed 1 base at V and 6 bases at J, leaving 4 bases unmatched. The germline V gene has CDR1 SGHTA and CDR2 FQGNSA. The CDR3 coding sequence is TGTGCCAGCAGCTTAGGACAGGGGACCCATGGCTACACCTTC. As protein: CASSLGQGTHGYTF.

The V call is TRBV6-6, the J call TRBJ2-7, with 9 bases that match TRBD1. The germline V gene has CDR1 MNHNY and CDR2 SVGAGI (reference sequence). Trimming at V came to 7 bases and at J to 3 bases, leaving 4 bases not matched to a gene. This CDR3 spans 13 amino acids. The CDR3 sequence is CASTGTGYYEQYF. CDR3 DNA sequence: TGTGCCAGCACCGGGACAGGGTACTACGAGCAGTACTTC.

V usage is TRBV7-9 and J usage is TRBJ1-5; D unclear. This CDR3 has 13 residues. Germline-derived CDR1 and CDR2 are SEHNR and FQNEAQ (reference sequence). Trimming stripped 5 bases from V and 3 bases from J, with 8 bases between. For the CDR3, the DNA is TGTGCCAGCAGCGAGGATTACAATCAGCCCCAGCATTTT. Translation gives CASSEDYNQPQHF.

The table lists this clonotype with many counts. The J gene is TRBJ1-2, the V gene TRBV20-1; maybe TRBD1 (6 bases). Trimming took off 6 bases at V and 0 bases at J, with 17 bases between the two ends. There are 15 residues in the CDR3. In germline, CDR1 is DFQATT, CDR2 SNEGSKA (reference sequence). Here the CDR3 reads CSASGERGSNYGYTF. The DNA for the CDR3 is TGCAGTGCCTCAGGGGAAAGGGGGTCTAACTATGGCTACACCTTC.

This sequence joins TRBV24-1 and TRBJ2-7; D is perhaps TRBD2 (5 bases). V was cut by 2 bases and J by 10 bases, with 14 bases left in between. Germline values: CDR1 KGHDR, CDR2 SFDVKD. The CDR3 spans 13 residues. Here the CDR3 reads CATSDWVKEAQYF. The CDR3 DNA reads as TGTGCCACCAGTGATTGGGTGAAGGAGGCCCAGTACTTC.

The V and J genes are TRBV24-1 and TRBJ2-7; tentative D call: TRBD1 (6 bases). This CDR3 has 17 residues. Germline assignment: CDR1 KGHDR and CDR2 SFDVKD. Between the trimmed V and J ends, which lost 4 bases and 3 bases, there was a span of 21 bases. CDR3 sequence (DNA): TGTGCCACCAGTGACCTCGTCGACAGGCTCTGGCGCTACGAGCAGTACTTC. Protein: CATSDLVDRLWRYEQYF.

The chain combines TRBV6-2 or TRBV6-3 with TRBJ1-5; D remains ambiguous. The CDR3 loop spans 13 amino acids. V lost 5 bases to trimming and J lost 4 bases, with 9 bases between them. In germline, CDR1 is MNHEY, CDR2 SVGEGT. CDR3 bases: TGTGCCAGCAGTATCCCGAAAAATCAGCCCCAGCATTTT. It codes for CASSIPKNQPQHF.

V and J are TRBV6-2 or TRBV6-3 and TRBJ2-3; 7 nucleotides align to TRBD2. CDR3 length: 15 amino acids. J was trimmed by 0 bases and V by 5 bases; bases with no gene match: 5. CDR1 is MNHEY, CDR2 SVGEGT, per germline. CDR3 residues: CASSLAETSTDTQYF. The CDR3 DNA follows: TGTGCCAGCAGTCTAGCGGAAACAAGCACAGATACGCAGTATTTT.